Below are 18 T cell receptor beta chains sequenced from a single sample in a study of identifying expanded T cells in peripheral blood. TCRdb's copy holds only in-frame clones and misses some; the assay was immunoSEQ multiplex PCR. The data contain more than 95,000 clones, 84% of them singletons. Specimen: blood. These receptors were collected from a person between 18 and 75 years old in good health.

The chain employs TRBV6-4 and TRBJ1-2, with D hard to call. The germline V and J ends were trimmed by 2 bases and 8 bases, with 15 bases remaining between them. CDR3 length equals 14 residues. Germline values: CDR1 MRHNA, CDR2 SNTAGT. CDR3 bases: TGTGCCAGCAGTGACGACCCCCTTTATGGGGGCTACACCTTC. Translated: CASSDDPLYGGYTF.

The V call is TRBV5-1, the J call TRBJ2-5; TRBD2 agrees at 9 bases. Germline-derived CDR1 and CDR2 are SGHRS and YFSETQ. There are 13 residues in the CDR3. V shed 9 bases and J 2 bases; nucleotides not matched to a gene: 5. In DNA form, the CDR3 reads TGCGCCACCCAGCGGGGGGCGCAAGAGACCCAGTACTTC. Its protein product is CATQRGAQETQYF.

This sequence joins TRBV6-6 and TRBJ1-2; D unclear. Between the trimmed V and J ends, which lost 9 bases and 4 bases, there was a span of 6 bases. The CDR3 is 10 amino acids. Germline CDR1 reads MNHNY; CDR2 reads SVGAGI (reference sequence). CDR3 sequence (DNA): TGTGCCAGAACGTGCTATGGCTACACCTTC. Amino acid sequence: CARTCYGYTF.

To note about this clone: Other DNA sequences in this specimen translate into the identical CDR3. The J gene is TRBJ1-4, the V gene TRBV4-1; D perhaps matches TRBD1 (6 bases). This CDR3 region has 16 residues. Germline assignment: CDR1 MGHRA and CDR2 YSYEKL. Deletions cut 1 base from V and 0 bases from J, with 9 bases between. CDR3 DNA sequence: TGCGCCAGCAGCCAAGGGACAGTTGCAACTAATGAAAAACTGTTTTTT. This sequence encodes CASSQGTVATNEKLFF.

The chain employs TRBV2 and TRBJ2-1; TRBD2 matches at 12 bases. The length of the CDR3 is 14 residues. Unmatched junction bases numbered 10, after V lost 4 bases and J lost 15 bases. CDR1 is SNHLY and CDR2 is FYNNEI in the germline V gene. The CDR3 DNA is TGTGCCAGCAGTGGGGCTAGCGGGGGGGAACGGGCGTTCTTC. Its translation: CASSGASGGERAFF.

V and J are TRBV18 and TRBJ1-1, with D possibly matching TRBD1 (5 bases). Germline values: CDR1 KGHSH, CDR2 LQKENI. The CDR3 extends over 19 amino acids. V was shortened by 0 bases and J by 3 bases, with 23 bases between the two germline ends. The CDR3, as DNA: TGTGCCAGCTCACCACCGAGGGGACGGGAGCTAGGATATTACACTGAAGCTTTCTTT. Its translation: CASSPPRGRELGYYTEAFF.

In its sample, this clone was seen a few times. V and J are TRBV29-1 and TRBJ1-1; no reliable D call. V gave up 4 bases and J gave up 11 bases, with 11 bases separating them. Germline CDR1 SQVTM, CDR2 ANQGSEA. This CDR3 spans 10 amino acids. The DNA of the CDR3 is TGCAGCGTTGTTTACCTGTCGGCTTTCTTT. Its protein product is CSVVYLSAFF.

The chain employs TRBV5-6 and TRBJ1-6; D uncertain. The CDR3 sequence is 15 residues long. Trimming pared 4 bases from V and 7 bases from J, leaving 15 bases between. CDR1 and CDR2 (germline): SGHDT, YYEEEE. The CDR3 coding sequence is TGTGCCAGCAGCCTGCCCGGGGTGGGGAATTCACCCCTCCACTTT. Protein: CASSLPGVGNSPLHF.

Points on this clone: Relative to the germline gene, one junction end is altered; a read error may explain this. This chain links TRBV7-2 with TRBJ2-3; 11 bases are shared with TRBD2. CDR1 SGHTA and CDR2 FQGNSA come from the germline V gene. The CDR3 totals 12 residues. This chain's CDR3 is CASSLAGGPQYF. The DNA for the CDR3 is TGTGCCAGCAGTTTAGCGGGGGGGCCCCAGTATTTT.

The rearrangement uses TRBV4-1 and TRBJ1-2; 7 bases are a match to TRBD1. The V gene end was trimmed by 2 bases and the J gene end by 2 bases; junction bases not matched to a gene: 2. The CDR3 is 14 residues long. In germline, CDR1 is MGHRA, CDR2 YSYEKL. The CDR3, as DNA: TGCGCCAGCAGCCAACCACAGGGGAACTATGGCTACACCTTC. It yields the protein CASSQPQGNYGYTF.

The chain links TRBV18 to TRBJ1-4; 10 bases align to TRBD1. The length of the CDR3 is 14 residues. Germline CDR1 reads KGHSH; CDR2 reads LQKENI. V shed 3 bases, J shed 8 bases, and the junction held 3 bases outside the gene matches. CDR3 bases: TGTGCCAGCTCACCTTCGGGACAGGGGGAAAAACTGTTTTTT. Translation: CASSPSGQGEKLFF.

The V call is TRBV9, the J call TRBJ1-3; D gene uncertain. Germline V gene sequence: CDR1 SGDLS, CDR2 YYNGEE. Between the trimmed V and J ends, which lost 2 bases and 1 base, there was a span of 4 bases. CDR3 length: 13 residues. This CDR3 reads CASSVTSGNTIYF. CDR3 DNA sequence: TGTGCCAGCAGCGTCACATCTGGAAACACCATATATTTT.

V is TRBV11-2 and J is TRBJ2-7, with no clear D. CDR1 is SGHAT and CDR2 is FQNNGV in the germline V gene. V gave up 5 bases and J gave up 7 bases, with 12 bases separating them. The CDR3 has 12 residues. The CDR3 DNA follows: TGTGCCAGCAGCCGTCTGTTGGGGGAGCAGTACTTC. Translation gives CASSRLLGEQYF.

Of note for this clone: Other DNA sequences from this sample encode an identical CDR3 as well. The chain uses TRBV29-1 and TRBJ1-5, with no clear D. The ends were cut back, 4 bases at V and 5 bases at J, with 9 bases in the middle. This CDR3 is 12 amino acids long. Germline V gene lookup returns CDR1 SQVTM and CDR2 ANQGSEA. For the CDR3, the DNA is TGCAGCGTTGGGGCAAGGGATCAGCCCCAGCATTTT. This translates into CSVGARDQPQHF.

The genes are TRBV27 and TRBJ1-2; no definite D call. The CDR3 sequence is 14 residues long. CDR1 is MNHEY and CDR2 is SMNVEV in the germline V gene (reference sequence). Trimming removed 3 bases from V and 3 bases from J, with 11 bases in between. CDR3 bases: TGTGCCAGCAGTTTCAAGGGTTCTCACTATGGCTACACCTTC. Translating it yields CASSFKGSHYGYTF.

This sequence joins TRBV9 and TRBJ1-1; D is possibly TRBD1 (6 bases). V lost 2 bases and J lost 4, with 12 bases in between. Germline loops: CDR1 SGDLS, CDR2 YYNGEE. The CDR3 runs 14 residues. CDR3 loop: CASSVSGDPTEAFF. In DNA form, the CDR3 reads TGTGCCAGCAGCGTCTCAGGGGACCCCACTGAAGCTTTCTTT. Full variable domain (outside the CDR3, taken from reference TRBV9 and TRBJ1-1): DSGVTQTPKHLITATGQRVTLRCSPRSGDLSVYWYQQSLDQGLQFLIQYYNGEERAKGNILERFSAQQFPDLHSELNLSSLELGDSALYFCASSVSGDPTEAFFGQGTRLTVV.

This chain links TRBV5-1 with TRBJ1-4; no reliable D call. This CDR3 has 13 residues. Germline V gives CDR1 SGHRS, CDR2 YFSETQ. With 5 bases removed from V and 1 base from J, the gap between germline ends came to 6 bases. The CDR3, as DNA: TGCGCCAGCAGTTGGAGAACTAATGAAAAACTGTTTTTT. Its translation is CASSWRTNEKLFF.

V and J are TRBV27 and TRBJ1-1, with 7 bases that match TRBD1. Germline assignment: CDR1 MNHEY and CDR2 SMNVEV (reference sequence). The CDR3 has 14 amino acids. Germline trimming cut 4 bases from V and 0 bases from J; bases unmatched to any gene: 2. The DNA of the CDR3 is TGTGCCAGCAGTTCGGACAGGTTGAACACTGAAGCTTTCTTT. Amino acid sequence: CASSSDRLNTEAFF.